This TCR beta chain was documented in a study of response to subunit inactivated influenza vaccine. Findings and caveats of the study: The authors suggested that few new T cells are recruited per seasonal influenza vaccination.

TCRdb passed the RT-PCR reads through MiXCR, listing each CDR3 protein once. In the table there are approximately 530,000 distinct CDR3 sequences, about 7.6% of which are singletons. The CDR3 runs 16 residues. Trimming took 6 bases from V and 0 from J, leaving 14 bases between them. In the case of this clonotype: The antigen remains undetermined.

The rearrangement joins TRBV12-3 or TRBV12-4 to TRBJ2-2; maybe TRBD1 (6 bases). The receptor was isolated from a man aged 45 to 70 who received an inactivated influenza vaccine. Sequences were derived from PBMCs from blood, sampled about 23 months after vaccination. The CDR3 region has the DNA TGTGCCAGCAGGTGGGGGCGGAGAGCGAACACCGGGGAGCTGTTTTTT. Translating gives CASRWGRRANTGELFF.